The next 28 T cell receptor beta chains were all read from a single sample in a study of T-cell reconstitution after alpha-beta-depleted transplantation in children. The library targeted TCRbeta and was prepared with unique molecular identifiers. Each CDR3 protein gets one entry after TCRdb re-called the PCR reads with MiXCR. The data hold around 300,000 distinct CDR3 sequences, with around 10% observed a single time. Sequencing used peripheral blood, obtained 180 days after TCRalphabeta/CD19-depleted stem cell transplant. The receptor set was obtained from a male patient aged 2 to 10 who had a stem cell transplant for chronic granulomatous disease, so the T cells may come from the graft donor.

This clonotype was seen ten or more times. The chain combines TRBV20-1 with TRBJ2-7, with D perhaps TRBD1 (6 bases). The CDR3 consists of 13 residues. Germline values: CDR1 DFQATT, CDR2 SNEGSKA (reference sequence). V was cut by 7 bases and J by 0 bases, with 13 bases left in between. The CDR3 DNA sequence: TGCAGTGTCCTGGACAGAAGCTCCTACGAGCAGTACTTC. Its protein product is CSVLDRSSYEQYF.

Many counts were recorded for this clonotype. The gene calls are TRBV7-7 and TRBJ2-3; possible D gene TRBD2, 6 bases. V lost 4 bases, J lost 0 bases, and 11 bases lay in between. This CDR3 has 15 amino acids. Germline V gives CDR1 SSHAT, CDR2 FNYEAQ (reference sequence). The chain's CDR3 is CASSSGATSTDTQYF. As DNA, the CDR3 is TGTGCCAGCAGCTCGGGAGCTACTAGCACAGATACGCAGTATTTT.

Ten or more counts support this clonotype. J is TRBJ1-5 and V is TRBV20-1, with TRBD1 identical over 7 bases. From germline, CDR1 is DFQATT and CDR2 SNEGSKA (reference sequence). The CDR3 has 15 residues. With 1 base clipped from V and 1 base from J, the junction kept 4 bases outside the gene matches. In DNA form, the CDR3 reads TGCAGTGCTAGAGTCCAGGGGGGAAGCAATCAGCCCCAGCATTTT. Translating gives CSARVQGGSNQPQHF.

There are many counts of this clonotype. This chain joins TRBV7-9 and TRBJ2-2; the D is unclear. Germline CDR1 reads SEHNR; CDR2 reads FQNEAQ (reference sequence). V was cut by 2 bases and J by 6 bases, with 10 bases left in between. The CDR3 runs to 14 residues. DNA for the CDR3: TGTGCCAGCAGCTTAACTTTGGAAGCCGGGGAGCTGTTTTTT. The encoded protein is CASSLTLEAGELFF.

With respect to this clonotype: A single base separates this from a much larger clone, so it may be a read error. The J gene is TRBJ2-7, the V gene TRBV6-1; 7 bases agree with TRBD1. V shed 5 bases, J shed 1 base, and the junction held 8 bases outside the gene matches. CDR3 size: 15 residues. Germline CDR1 reads MNHNS; CDR2 reads SASEGT. CDR3 nucleotide sequence: TGTGCCAGCAGTCCTATACAGGGGAGATCCTACGAGCAGTACTTC. Encoded protein: CASSPIQGRSYEQYF.

This clonotype was seen at least ten times. The chain joins TRBV5-6 to TRBJ2-2; D is unresolved. The germline gives CDR1 SGHDT, CDR2 YYEEEE. This CDR3 contains 13 residues. The V gene lost 4 bases and the J gene lost 4 bases, with 8 bases spanning the gap. The CDR3 DNA sequence: TGTGCCAGCAGCACCCTCTCCACCGGGGAGCTGTTTTTT. Encoded protein: CASSTLSTGELFF.

In this sample, this clonotype turned up many times. In DNA, the CDR3 is TGTGCCAGCAGCTTAGTCTTGGGGGCTGTGGATTCACCCCTCCACTTT. Its protein is CASSLVLGAVDSPLHF. The gene calls are TRBV7-9 and TRBJ1-6; D might be TRBD1 (6 bases). The CDR3 consists of 16 residues. The germline V and J ends were trimmed by 1 base and 8 bases, with 15 bases remaining between them. Germline V gives CDR1 SEHNR, CDR2 FQNEAQ (reference sequence).

This clonotype showed up many times. This chain joins TRBV29-1 and TRBJ1-1, with D unclear. Germline CDR1 is SQVTM and CDR2 is ANQGSEA. V was clipped by 1 base and J by 2 bases, with 5 bases between them. CDR3 length: 12 residues. The CDR3 region has the DNA TGCAGCGTTGAAGGTGCAAACACTGAAGCTTTCTTT. It encodes CSVEGANTEAFF.

Ten or more counts support this clonotype. The rearrangement joins TRBV29-1 to TRBJ1-1, with 12 bases matching TRBD1. V lost 7 bases and J lost 1; bases outside the gene matches: 7. CDR1 and CDR2 (germline): SQVTM, ANQGSEA. The CDR3 is 15 residues long. In DNA, the CDR3 is TGCAGCGCCCGGGACAGGGGGCTCAGGAACACTGAAGCTTTCTTT. Residues: CSARDRGLRNTEAFF.

This clonotype appeared many times. This chain links TRBV9 with TRBJ2-1, with 13 bases matching TRBD2. This CDR3 has 16 amino acids. Per germline, CDR1 SGDLS and CDR2 YYNGEE. Trimming removed 2 bases from V and 9 bases from J; junction bases left unmatched: 8. In nucleotides, the CDR3 is TGTGCCAGCAGCGTGATTCGGGGACTAGCGGGATCTGAGCAGTTCTTC. Amino acids: CASSVIRGLAGSEQFF.

Ten or more counts support this clonotype. CDR3 nucleotides: TGCAGTGCTATAGTCCTAGTCGGGGGGGACGAGCAGTACTTC. Its protein product is CSAIVLVGGDEQYF. The chain combines TRBV20-1 with TRBJ2-7, with 8 bases matching TRBD2. With V trimmed by 4 bases and J by 5 bases, 10 bases remained unmatched. The length of the CDR3 is 14 residues. Per germline, CDR1 DFQATT and CDR2 SNEGSKA (reference sequence).

This clonotype was detected ten times or more. The V and J genes are TRBV3-1 and TRBJ2-1; 7 bases map to TRBD2. Looked up from germline, CDR1 is LGHDT and CDR2 is YNNKEL (reference sequence). With 3 bases clipped from V and 3 bases from J, the junction kept 11 bases outside the gene matches. The CDR3 contains 17 residues. CDR3 nucleotides: TGTGCCAGCAGCCAGGGACTACCAGCCTACTACTACAATGAGCAGTTCTTC. It codes for CASSQGLPAYYYNEQFF.

This clonotype occurred many times. The rearrangement uses TRBV28 and TRBJ2-5, with D possibly matching TRBD1 (6 bases). The V gene lost 3 bases and the J gene lost 4 bases, with 15 bases spanning the gap. The CDR3 has 15 amino acids. CDR1 is MDHEN and CDR2 is SYDVKM in the germline V gene. DNA of the CDR3: TGTGCCAGCAGTTTCGGGACACACGACGGAGAGACCCAGTACTTC. Its translation is CASSFGTHDGETQYF.

Of note for this clonotype: This may be a read error: a much more frequent sequence differs by one nucleotide. The V call is TRBV12-3 or TRBV12-4, the J call TRBJ2-1; possibly TRBD2 for D (5 bases). V dropped 5 bases and J dropped 3 bases, with 11 bases sitting between them. This CDR3 is 14 amino acids long. CDR3 sequence (DNA): TGTGCCAGCAGTGAGAGGGCCATCTACAATGAGCAGTTCTTC. This gives the protein CASSERAIYNEQFF.

This clonotype was counted ten times or more. The chain joins TRBV4-3 to TRBJ2-7; D is uncertain. The CDR3 is 14 amino acids. Germline V gene data show CDR1 as LGHNA and CDR2 as YSLEER. The V end was cut by 4 bases, the J end by 7 bases, with 17 bases between. The CDR3 protein is CASSRGPEGREQYF. CDR3 nucleotides: TGCGCCAGCAGCCGAGGTCCTGAAGGCAGGGAGCAGTACTTC.

With regard to this clonotype: It may be a read error: a sequence one base away is much more abundant. The chain is built from TRBV28 and TRBJ2-7; 8 bases are shared with TRBD1. The CDR3 contains 16 residues. Germline CDR1 MDHEN, CDR2 SYDVKM. J lost 7 bases, V lost 5 bases, and 16 bases had no gene match. CDR3 in amino acids: CASSPPGTGPRGEQYF. The CDR3 DNA is TGTGCCAGCAGTCCCCCCGGGACAGGTCCTAGGGGTGAGCAGTACTTC.

This clonotype has ten or more counts. The rearrangement joins TRBV15 to TRBJ1-5; D not certain. Germline V CDR1 and CDR2: LNHNV, YYDKDF (reference sequence). V was trimmed by 5 bases and J by 2 bases, leaving 4 bases between them. The CDR3 length is 12 residues. The CDR3, as DNA: TGTGCCACCAGCCTTCGCAATCAGCCCCAGCATTTT. It is translated as CATSLRNQPQHF.

On this clonotype: This may be a read error, as it is one base from a much larger clone. This rearrangement joins TRBV5-1 to TRBJ1-3; unclear D gene. The germline V gene encodes CDR1 SGHRS and CDR2 YFSETQ. The length of the CDR3 is 16 residues. With 0 bases removed from V and 2 bases from J, the gap between germline ends came to 12 bases. In nucleotides, the CDR3 is TGCGCCAGCAGCTTGGCCGGCGGGGTTACTGGAAACACCATATATTTT. This encodes CASSLAGGVTGNTIYF. Full variable domain (outside the CDR3, taken from reference TRBV5-1 and TRBJ1-3): KAGVTQTPRYLIKTRGQQVTLSCSPISGHRSVSWYQQTPGQGLQFLFEYFSETQRNKGNFPGRFSGRQFSNSRSEMNVSTLELGDSALYLCASSLAGGVTGNTIYFGEGSWLTVV.

This chain connects TRBV21-1 to TRBJ2-7; the table's D call, TRBD1, was not checked against the DNA. TRBV21-1 is deemed a pseudogene. The CDR3 is 14 amino acids. The CDR3 reads CASSRGEGGGEQYF. DNA for the CDR3: TGTGCCAGCAGCAGGGGGGAGGGGGGCGGGGAGCAGTACTTC.

This clonotype came up many times. CDR3 sequence: CASSFRYGGETQYF. The CDR3 nucleotides are TGTGCCAGCAGCTTCCGATATGGGGGCGAGACCCAGTACTTC. This sequence joins TRBV5-8 and TRBJ2-5; weak D call: TRBD1 (6 bases). The CDR3 extends over 14 amino acids. Trimming removed 2 bases at V and 5 bases at J, with 13 bases between. From germline, CDR1 is SGHTS and CDR2 YDEGEE.

At least ten counts were recorded for this clonotype. The chain is built from TRBV10-3 and TRBJ2-5; D may be TRBD1 (6 bases). CDR3 length equals 14 residues. Germline assignment: CDR1 ENHRY and CDR2 SYGVKD. V was pared by 8 bases and J by 4 bases, with 17 bases between. The CDR3 loop reads CAIPQINRVETQYF. The CDR3 DNA follows: TGTGCCATCCCCCAGATCAACAGGGTAGAGACCCAGTACTTC.

This clonotype was observed many times. The chain uses TRBV6-2 or TRBV6-3 and TRBJ2-7, with D perhaps matching TRBD1 (7 bases). Trimming removed 2 bases at V and 3 bases at J, with 11 bases between. This CDR3 has 14 residues. Germline CDR1 is MNHEY and CDR2 is SVGEGT. The CDR3 DNA reads TGTGCCAGCAGTTACCGGCAGGGGGGCTACGAGCAGTACTTC. Translated: CASSYRQGGYEQYF.

This clonotype was observed many times. The rearrangement links TRBV11-1 to TRBJ1-3, with no clear D. The CDR3 loop spans 15 amino acids. With 1 base removed from V and 3 bases from J, the gap between germline ends came to 10 bases. Germline V gene data show CDR1 as SGHAT and CDR2 as FQDESV (reference sequence). CDR3 residues: CASSLEGQLGNTIYF. DNA of the CDR3: TGTGCCAGCAGCTTAGAAGGCCAGCTTGGAAACACCATATATTTT.

This clonotype showed up many times. The chain recombines TRBV5-1 with TRBJ2-1; D uncertain. The germline CDR1 and CDR2 sequences are SGHRS and YFSETQ. The V gene lost 5 bases and the J gene lost 2 bases, with 8 bases spanning the gap. The CDR3 is made up of 13 amino acids. CDR3 in amino acids: CASRSITYNEQFF. Here the CDR3 DNA reads TGCGCCAGCAGGTCAATTACCTACAATGAGCAGTTCTTC.

The sample holds many counts of this clonotype. CDR3 coding DNA: TGCAGCGTTGCCATTCCGGACAGGGGGCCCTACGAGCAGTACTTC. It is translated as CSVAIPDRGPYEQYF. The chain uses TRBV29-1 and TRBJ2-7; TRBD1 matches 11 bases. The CDR3 has 15 residues. Looked up from germline, CDR1 is SQVTM and CDR2 is ANQGSEA. Trimming at V came to 4 bases and at J to 2 bases, leaving 7 bases not matched to a gene.

The rearrangement joins TRBV20-1 to TRBJ2-1; 10 nucleotides match TRBD2. This CDR3 region has 20 residues. Per germline, CDR1 DFQATT and CDR2 SNEGSKA (reference sequence). Trimming took 0 bases from V and 7 from J; bases not matched to a gene: 21. CDR3 sequence (DNA): TGCAGTGCTAGAGACCGAAAACTATCTAGCGGGAGAAGGGGGGGGAATGAGCAGTTCTTC. It translates to CSARDRKLSSGRRGGNEQFF.

Notes on this clonotype: It may be a read error: a sequence one base away is much more abundant. This chain connects TRBV20-1 to TRBJ2-7; TRBD2 might be the D (6 bases). V lost 1 base and J lost 5, with 12 bases in between. Germline CDR1 reads DFQATT; CDR2 reads SNEGSKA (reference sequence). The CDR3 sequence is 13 residues long. The CDR3 DNA reads as TGCAGTGCTAGAGTTAGCGGAGGACACGAGCAGTACTTC. Residues: CSARVSGGHEQYF.

This clonotype appeared many times. This rearrangement joins TRBV5-1 to TRBJ1-1, with 7 bases fitting TRBD1. This CDR3 spans 14 amino acids. Unmatched junction bases numbered 4, after V lost 2 bases and J lost 3 bases. Germline values: CDR1 SGHRS, CDR2 YFSETQ. The CDR3 region has the DNA TGCGCCAGCAGCTTCAGGGGGGCTGACACTGAAGCTTTCTTT. This translates into CASSFRGADTEAFF.